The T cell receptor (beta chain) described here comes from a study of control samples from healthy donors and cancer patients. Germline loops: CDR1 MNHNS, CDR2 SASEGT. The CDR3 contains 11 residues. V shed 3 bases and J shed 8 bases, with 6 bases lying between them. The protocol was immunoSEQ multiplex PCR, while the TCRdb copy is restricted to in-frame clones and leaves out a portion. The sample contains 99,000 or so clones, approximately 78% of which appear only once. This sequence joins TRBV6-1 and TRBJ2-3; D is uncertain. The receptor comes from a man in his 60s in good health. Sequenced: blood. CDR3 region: CASSEEVTQYF. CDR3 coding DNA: TGTGCCAGCAGTGAGGAAGTTACGCAGTATTTT.